Following are 23 T cell receptor beta chains from one sample sequenced in a study of early T cells in non-severe SARS-CoV-2 infection. TCRdb analysed the 5' RACE reads with MiXCR anew, one entry per CDR3 protein. Of more than 65,000 distinct CDR3 sequences listed, roughly 12% were seen once; the top ten hold around 2.8%. The specimen was whole blood, collected at baseline. These receptor sequences come from an adult who was a healthcare worker with PCR-confirmed SARS-CoV-2 infection or an uninfected control (not recorded which).

The genes are TRBV18 and TRBJ2-1, with D perhaps matching TRBD2 (6 bases). The ends were cut back, 0 bases at V and 8 bases at J, with 17 bases in the middle. Per the germline V gene, CDR1 is KGHSH and CDR2 is LQKENI. This CDR3 region has 16 residues. CDR3 bases: TGTGCCAGCTCACCACCGGTCAGGAGGGGAGGAGATGAGCAGTTCTTC. Protein sequence: CASSPPVRRGGDEQFF.

This sequence joins TRBV20-1 and TRBJ2-7; D is unresolved. CDR3 size: 14 residues. The germline gives CDR1 DFQATT, CDR2 SNEGSKA (reference sequence). Trimming stripped 4 bases from V and 5 bases from J, with 18 bases between. In nucleotides, the CDR3 is TGCAGTGCTACGCCCCCGGACCGGTGGGACGAGCAGTACTTC. Protein sequence: CSATPPDRWDEQYF.

J is TRBJ2-6 and V is TRBV5-1; D gene uncertain. The CDR3 extends over 15 amino acids. The V end was cut by 4 bases, the J end by 0 bases, with 8 bases between. Per germline, CDR1 SGHRS and CDR2 YFSETQ. CDR3 nucleotide sequence: TGCGCCAGCAGCATAGGATCCTCTGGGGCCAACGTCCTGACTTTC. Translated, it gives CASSIGSSGANVLTF.

This clonotype was seen more than once but under ten times. V is TRBV7-9 and J is TRBJ1-6, with 7 bases identical to TRBD1. Germline V gene sequence: CDR1 SEHNR, CDR2 FQNEAQ (reference sequence). The CDR3 is made up of 15 amino acids. Losses at the gene ends were 7 bases for V and 7 bases for J; bases not matched to a gene: 10. The CDR3 reads CASTLTRTGNSPLHF. DNA for the CDR3: TGTGCCAGCACCCTGACCCGGACAGGCAATTCACCCCTCCACTTT. Full variable domain (outside the CDR3, taken from reference TRBV7-9 and TRBJ1-6): DTGVSQNPRHKITKRGQNVTFRCDPISEHNRLYWYRQTLGQGPEFLTYFQNEAQLEKSRLLSDRFSAERPKGSFSTLEIQRTEQGDSAMYLCASTLTRTGNSPLHFGNGTRLTVT.

This clonotype occurred many times. The J gene is TRBJ2-2, the V gene TRBV5-1; no clear D gene. The length of the CDR3 is 13 residues. Germline CDR1 SGHRS, CDR2 YFSETQ. The germline V and J ends were trimmed by 0 bases and 4 bases, with 4 bases remaining between them. The CDR3 sequence: CASSLGATGELFF. In nucleotides, the CDR3 is TGCGCCAGCAGCTTGGGTGCCACCGGGGAGCTGTTTTTT.

This clonotype came up many times. The chain combines TRBV7-8 with TRBJ2-1; maybe TRBD2 (6 bases). Between the trimmed V and J ends, which lost 9 bases and 6 bases, there was a span of 15 bases. There are 13 residues in the CDR3. Germline lookup yields CDR1 SGHVS and CDR2 FQNEAQ. The DNA for the CDR3 is TGTGCCAGTAGACATAGCGGCAGCAATGAGCAGTTCTTC. It codes for CASRHSGSNEQFF.

This clonotype was seen a handful of times. V usage is TRBV28 and J usage is TRBJ2-5; 8 bases map to TRBD2. The CDR3 is 14 amino acids. The germline V gene encodes CDR1 MDHEN and CDR2 SYDVKM. V shed 7 bases, J shed 2 bases, and the junction held 6 bases outside the gene matches. The CDR3 is CASNVLAEQETQYF. The CDR3, as DNA: TGTGCCAGCAACGTACTAGCGGAACAAGAGACCCAGTACTTC.

J is TRBJ1-1 and V is TRBV5-1; D is uncertain. Germline values: CDR1 SGHRS, CDR2 YFSETQ. This CDR3 has 12 residues. Trimming cost V 1 base and J 5 bases, with 6 bases left between them. DNA for the CDR3: TGCGCCAGCAGCTTGAAGCCTACTGAAGCTTTCTTT. This translates into CASSLKPTEAFF. The full variable domain, completed using reference TRBV5-1 and TRBJ1-1, is KAGVTQTPRYLIKTRGQQVTLSCSPISGHRSVSWYQQTPGQGLQFLFEYFSETQRNKGNFPGRFSGRQFSNSRSEMNVSTLELGDSALYLCASSLKPTEAFFGQGTRLTVV.

This clonotype was seen only a few times. The chain joins TRBV12-3 or TRBV12-4 to TRBJ2-1; 13 positions agree with TRBD2. The CDR3 runs 16 residues. V dropped 4 bases and J dropped 7; count of bases not matched to a gene: 7. The CDR3 reads CASSSQLAGGRNEQFF. The CDR3 coding sequence is TGTGCCAGCAGTTCCCAACTAGCGGGGGGGCGGAATGAGCAGTTCTTC.

Ten or more counts support this clonotype. The CDR3 region has the DNA TGCAGTGCTAGGCGTAGGTCCTACGAGCAGTACTTC. Protein sequence: CSARRRSYEQYF. The V call is TRBV20-1, the J call TRBJ2-7; D is ambiguous. The V end lost 3 bases, the J end lost 1 base, and 7 bases lay between the germline ends. The CDR3 spans 12 residues. Germline V gene lookup returns CDR1 DFQATT and CDR2 SNEGSKA (reference sequence).

This chain joins TRBV3-1 and TRBJ2-4; 7 bases align to TRBD1. The CDR3 loop spans 14 amino acids. CDR1 is LGHDT, CDR2 YNNKEL, per germline (reference sequence). The V segment lost 3 bases and the J segment 7 bases; nucleotides outside the gene matches: 6. The CDR3 bases are TGTGCCAGCAGCCATCAACAGGGGCGCAACATTCAGTACTTC. Translated, it gives CASSHQQGRNIQYF.

The genes are TRBV9 and TRBJ1-1, with a weak D call TRBD1 (6 bases). This CDR3 region has 14 residues. CDR1 and CDR2 (germline): SGDLS, YYNGEE. Trimming shortened V by 2 bases and J by 1 base, and 9 bases separated the two germline ends. CDR3 loop: CASSVLDRNTEAFF. CDR3 coding DNA: TGTGCCAGCAGCGTCCTGGACAGGAACACTGAAGCTTTCTTT.

This clonotype showed up just a few times. The chain links TRBV6-5 to TRBJ1-5; 7 bases agree with TRBD1. The V gene end was trimmed by 6 bases and the J gene end by 7 bases; junction bases not matched to a gene: 12. This CDR3 region has 15 residues. CDR1 MNHEY and CDR2 SVGAGI come from the germline V gene. CDR3 coding DNA: TGTGCCAGCAGCACCAGGGGGGGGATGGGACAGCCCCAGCATTTT. It codes for CASSTRGGMGQPQHF.

The chain employs TRBV7-8 and TRBJ2-5; 7 nucleotides agree with TRBD2. The V gene end was trimmed by 10 bases and the J gene end by 3 bases; junction bases not matched to a gene: 11. This CDR3 region has 14 residues. Looked up from germline, CDR1 is SGHVS and CDR2 is FQNEAQ. The CDR3: CATSRGGAEETQYF. Here the CDR3 DNA reads TGTGCCACGTCTCGGGGAGGGGCTGAAGAGACCCAGTACTTC.

The rearrangement links TRBV7-2 to TRBJ2-5; D is unclear. This CDR3 spans 13 amino acids. Per the germline V gene, CDR1 is SGHTA and CDR2 is FQGNSA. The V and J ends lost 5 bases and 5 bases respectively, with 12 bases between them. CDR3 sequence: CASSRERPETQYF. In nucleotides, the CDR3 is TGTGCCAGCAGCCGAGAACGGCCCGAGACCCAGTACTTC.

V is TRBV2 and J is TRBJ1-5; no clear D gene. CDR3 length equals 13 residues. Germline CDR1 is SNHLY and CDR2 is FYNNEI. Trimming took off 7 bases at V and 7 bases at J, with 14 bases between the two ends. Written as DNA, the CDR3 is TGTGCCAGCATTCCGGAATCCGGGCAGCCCCAGCATTTT. Translating gives CASIPESGQPQHF.

There are a few counts of this clonotype. The chain recombines TRBV7-8 with TRBJ2-7, with D tentatively TRBD1 or TRBD2 (5 bases each). In germline, CDR1 is SGHVS, CDR2 FQNEAQ. The V and J ends lost 5 bases and 6 bases respectively, with 17 bases between them. CDR3 length equals 14 residues. The CDR3 protein is CASSRPGTWAEQYF. The DNA of the CDR3 is TGTGCCAGCAGCCGACCGGGGACCTGGGCCGAGCAGTACTTC. Full variable domain (outside the CDR3, taken from reference TRBV7-8 and TRBJ2-7): GAGVSQSPRYKVAKRGQDVALRCDPISGHVSLFWYQQALGQGPEFLTYFQNEAQLDKSGLPSDRFFAERPEGSVSTLKIQRTQQEDSAVYLCASSRPGTWAEQYFGPGTRLTVT.

This clonotype was recorded at least ten times. CDR3 in amino acids: CASSLGGGSSSYNEQFF. The CDR3 DNA sequence: TGTGCCAGCAGCTTGGGGGGTGGTTCGAGCTCCTACAATGAGCAGTTCTTC. The chain combines TRBV5-4 with TRBJ2-1; D ambiguous. Germline V lookup: CDR1 SGHNT, CDR2 YYREEE (reference sequence). V dropped 0 bases and J dropped 0 bases, with 13 bases sitting between them. The CDR3 sequence is 17 residues long. Full variable domain (rest looked up from reference TRBV5-4 and TRBJ2-1): ETGVTQSPTHLIKTRGQQVTLRCSSQSGHNTVSWYQQALGQGPQFIFQYYREEENGRGNFPPRFSGLQFPNYSSELNVNALELDDSALYLCASSLGGGSSSYNEQFFGPGTRLTVL.

The V gene is TRBV12-3 or TRBV12-4, the J gene TRBJ2-1; 13 bases fit TRBD2. J lost 6 bases, V lost 4 bases, and 3 bases had no gene match. The CDR3 has 15 amino acids. The CDR3 DNA reads as TGTGCCAGCAGTTGGACTAGCGGGGGCCGCAATGAGCAGTTCTTC. This codes for CASSWTSGGRNEQFF.

The rearrangement links TRBV3-1 to TRBJ1-2; D is undetermined. The CDR3 has 15 residues. The germline V and J ends were trimmed by 0 bases and 7 bases, with 15 bases remaining between them. Germline V gene sequence: CDR1 LGHDT, CDR2 YNNKEL (reference sequence). The CDR3 sequence: CASSQDPGNWGGYTF. The CDR3 DNA sequence: TGTGCCAGCAGCCAAGATCCGGGGAATTGGGGTGGCTACACCTTC.

This clonotype appeared many times. This chain joins TRBV20-1 and TRBJ2-7; 8 nucleotides agree with TRBD1. CDR3 length: 16 amino acids. After removal of 4 bases from V and 4 bases from J, the junction contained 15 bases not matched to a gene. Germline V gives CDR1 DFQATT, CDR2 SNEGSKA (reference sequence). The CDR3 region is CSATNRPQGAFYEQYF. In nucleotides, the CDR3 is TGCAGTGCTACTAACCGACCCCAGGGGGCTTTTTACGAGCAGTACTTC.

This clonotype came up a few times. The chain employs TRBV11-2 and TRBJ2-1; TRBD1 or TRBD2 may be the D gene (7 bases each). The CDR3 totals 14 residues. The germline V and J ends were trimmed by 5 bases and 7 bases, with 15 bases remaining between them. Germline-derived CDR1 and CDR2 are SGHAT and FQNNGV. DNA of the CDR3: TGTGCCAGCAGCCGCGGGAGACAGGGTAATGAGCAGTTCTTC. Residues: CASSRGRQGNEQFF.

This clonotype was picked up a small number of times. This chain links TRBV20-1 with TRBJ2-2; unclear D gene. CDR1 is DFQATT and CDR2 is SNEGSKA in the germline V gene (reference sequence). V lost 3 bases, J lost 1 base, and 9 bases lay in between. The CDR3 runs 14 residues. CDR3 bases: TGCAGTGCTAGCACGCGATTGAACACCGGGGAGCTGTTTTTT. It yields the protein CSASTRLNTGELFF.